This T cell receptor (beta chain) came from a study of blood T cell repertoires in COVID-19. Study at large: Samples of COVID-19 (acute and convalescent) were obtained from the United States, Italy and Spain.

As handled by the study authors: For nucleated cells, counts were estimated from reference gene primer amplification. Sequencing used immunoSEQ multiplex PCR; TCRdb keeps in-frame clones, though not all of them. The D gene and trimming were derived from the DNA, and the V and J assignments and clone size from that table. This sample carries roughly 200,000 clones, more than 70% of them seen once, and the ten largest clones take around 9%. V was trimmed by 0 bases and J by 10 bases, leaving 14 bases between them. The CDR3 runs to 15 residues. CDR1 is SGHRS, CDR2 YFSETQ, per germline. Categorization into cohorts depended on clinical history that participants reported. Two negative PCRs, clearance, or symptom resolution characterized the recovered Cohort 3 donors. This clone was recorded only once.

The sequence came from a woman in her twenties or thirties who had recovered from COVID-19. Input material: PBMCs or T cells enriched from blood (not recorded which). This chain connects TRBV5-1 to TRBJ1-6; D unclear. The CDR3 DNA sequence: TGCGCCAGCAGCTTGGGTCCGAGGGAGAGCTCACCCCTCCACTTT. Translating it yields CASSLGPRESSPLHF.